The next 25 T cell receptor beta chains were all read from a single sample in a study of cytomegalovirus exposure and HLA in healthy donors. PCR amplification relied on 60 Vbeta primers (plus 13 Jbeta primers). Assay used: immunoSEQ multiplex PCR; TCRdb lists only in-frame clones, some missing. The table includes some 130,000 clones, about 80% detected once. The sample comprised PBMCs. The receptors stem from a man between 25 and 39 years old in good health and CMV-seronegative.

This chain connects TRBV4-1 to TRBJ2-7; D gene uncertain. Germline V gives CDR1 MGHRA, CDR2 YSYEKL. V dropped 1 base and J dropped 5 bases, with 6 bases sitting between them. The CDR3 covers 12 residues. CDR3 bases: TGCGCCAGCAGCCAAGTTTCCAACGAGCAGTACTTC. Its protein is CASSQVSNEQYF.

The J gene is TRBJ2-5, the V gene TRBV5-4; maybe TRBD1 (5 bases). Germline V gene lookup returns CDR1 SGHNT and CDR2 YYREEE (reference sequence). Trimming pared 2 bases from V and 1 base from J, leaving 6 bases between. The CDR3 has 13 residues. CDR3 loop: CASSFDSQETQYF. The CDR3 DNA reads TGTGCCAGCAGCTTTGACAGCCAAGAGACCCAGTACTTC.

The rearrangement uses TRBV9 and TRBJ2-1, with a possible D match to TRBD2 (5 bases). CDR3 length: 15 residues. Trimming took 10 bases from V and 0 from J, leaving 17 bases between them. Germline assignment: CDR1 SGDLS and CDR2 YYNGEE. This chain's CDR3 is CASCRAVSSYNEQFF. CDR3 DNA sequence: TGTGCCTCCTGTAGAGCGGTGAGCTCCTACAATGAGCAGTTCTTC.

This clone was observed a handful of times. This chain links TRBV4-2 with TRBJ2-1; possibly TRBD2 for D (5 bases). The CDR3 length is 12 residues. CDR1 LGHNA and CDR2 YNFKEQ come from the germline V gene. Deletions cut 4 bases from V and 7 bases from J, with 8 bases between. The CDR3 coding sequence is TGTGCCAGCAGCCCGGAGGTAAATGAGCAGTTCTTC. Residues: CASSPEVNEQFF.

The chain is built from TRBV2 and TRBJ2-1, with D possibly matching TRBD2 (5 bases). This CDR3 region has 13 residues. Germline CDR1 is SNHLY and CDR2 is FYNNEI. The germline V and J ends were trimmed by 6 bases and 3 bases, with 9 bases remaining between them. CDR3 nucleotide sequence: TGTGCCAGCAGCGGGAACAACTACAATGAGCAGTTCTTC. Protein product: CASSGNNYNEQFF.

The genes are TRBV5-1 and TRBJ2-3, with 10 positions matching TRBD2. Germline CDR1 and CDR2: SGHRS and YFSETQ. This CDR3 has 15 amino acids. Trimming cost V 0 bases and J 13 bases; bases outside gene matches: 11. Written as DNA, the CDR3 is TGCGCCAGCAGCTTGGGCCAGCGGGAGGGCCCTCAGGAGTATTTT. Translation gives CASSLGQREGPQEYF. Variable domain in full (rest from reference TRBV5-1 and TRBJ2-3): KAGVTQTPRYLIKTRGQQVTLSCSPISGHRSVSWYQQTPGQGLQFLFEYFSETQRNKGNFPGRFSGRQFSNSRSEMNVSTLELGDSALYLCASSLGQREGPQEYFGPGTRLTVL.

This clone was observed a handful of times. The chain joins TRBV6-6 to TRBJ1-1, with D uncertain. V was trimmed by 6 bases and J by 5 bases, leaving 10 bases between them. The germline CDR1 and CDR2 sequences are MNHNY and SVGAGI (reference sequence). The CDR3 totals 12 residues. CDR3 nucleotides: TGTGCCAGCAGCCTGGCGGGAACTGAAGCTTTCTTT. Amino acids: CASSLAGTEAFF.

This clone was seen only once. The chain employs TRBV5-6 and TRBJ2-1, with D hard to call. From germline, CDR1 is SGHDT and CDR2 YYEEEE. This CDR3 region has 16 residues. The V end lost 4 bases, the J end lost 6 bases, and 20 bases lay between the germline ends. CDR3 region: CASSPLTNRGSNEQFF. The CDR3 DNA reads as TGTGCCAGCAGCCCCTTAACGAACCGAGGTAGCAATGAGCAGTTCTTC.

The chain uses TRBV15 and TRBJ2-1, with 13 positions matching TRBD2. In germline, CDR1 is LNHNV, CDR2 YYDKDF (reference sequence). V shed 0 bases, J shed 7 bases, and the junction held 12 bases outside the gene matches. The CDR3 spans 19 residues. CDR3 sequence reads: CATSRDSERLAGGKNEQFF. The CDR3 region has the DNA TGTGCCACCAGCAGAGATTCCGAGAGACTAGCGGGAGGAAAGAATGAGCAGTTCTTC.

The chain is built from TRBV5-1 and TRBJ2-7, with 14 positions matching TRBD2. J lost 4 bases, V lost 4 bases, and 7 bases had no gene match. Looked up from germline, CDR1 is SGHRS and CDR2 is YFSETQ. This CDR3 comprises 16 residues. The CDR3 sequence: CASSGGLAGGLYEQYF. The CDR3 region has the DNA TGCGCCAGCAGCGGAGGACTAGCGGGAGGTTTGTACGAGCAGTACTTC.

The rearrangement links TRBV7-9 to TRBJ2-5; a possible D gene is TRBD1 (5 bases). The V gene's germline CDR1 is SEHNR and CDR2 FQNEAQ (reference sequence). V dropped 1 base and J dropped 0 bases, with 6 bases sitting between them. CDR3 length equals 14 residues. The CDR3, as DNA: TGTGCCAGCAGCTTAGAGGGGTACCAAGAGACCCAGTACTTC. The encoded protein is CASSLEGYQETQYF.

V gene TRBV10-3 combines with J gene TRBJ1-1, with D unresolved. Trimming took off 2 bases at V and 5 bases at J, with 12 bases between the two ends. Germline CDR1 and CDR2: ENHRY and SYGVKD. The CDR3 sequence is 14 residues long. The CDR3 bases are TGTGCCATCAGTGAGGAGGGCGGAGGGACTGAAGCTTTCTTT. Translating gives CAISEEGGGTEAFF.

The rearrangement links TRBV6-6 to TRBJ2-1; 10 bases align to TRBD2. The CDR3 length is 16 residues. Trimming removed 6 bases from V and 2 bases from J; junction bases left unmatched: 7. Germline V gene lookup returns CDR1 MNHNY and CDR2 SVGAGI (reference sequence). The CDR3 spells CASRSGRASAYNEQFF. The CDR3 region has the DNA TGTGCCAGCAGGAGCGGGAGGGCCTCGGCCTACAATGAGCAGTTCTTC.

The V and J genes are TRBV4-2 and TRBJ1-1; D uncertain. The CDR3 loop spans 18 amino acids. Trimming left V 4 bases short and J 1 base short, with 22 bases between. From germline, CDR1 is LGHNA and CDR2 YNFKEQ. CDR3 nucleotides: TGTGCCAGCAGCCCAACGGGCGAGGACTCCGCCCAGAACACTGAAGCTTTCTTT. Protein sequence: CASSPTGEDSAQNTEAFF.

The CDR3 DNA reads as TGTGCCTGGAGGGGACAGGGAAAGTGGAACTATGGCTACACCTTC. Translation gives CAWRGQGKWNYGYTF. The chain combines TRBV30 with TRBJ1-2, with TRBD1 matching over 9 bases. The CDR3 has 15 residues. In germline, CDR1 is GTSNPN, CDR2 SVGIG (reference sequence). J was trimmed by 2 bases and V by 3 bases; bases with no gene match: 7. The whole variable domain, remainder taken from reference TRBV30 and TRBJ1-2, is SQTIHQWPATLVQPVGSPLSLECTVEGTSNPNLYWYRQAAGRGLQLLFYSVGIGQISSEVPQNLSASRPQDRQFILSSKKLLLSDSGFYLCAWRGQGKWNYGYTFGSGTRLTVV.

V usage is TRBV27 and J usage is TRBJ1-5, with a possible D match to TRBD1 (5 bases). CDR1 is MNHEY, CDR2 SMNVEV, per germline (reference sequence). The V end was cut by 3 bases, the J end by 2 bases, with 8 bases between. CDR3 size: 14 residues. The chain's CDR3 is CASSFGRGNQPQHF. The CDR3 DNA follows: TGTGCCAGCAGTTTCGGCAGGGGCAATCAGCCCCAGCATTTT.

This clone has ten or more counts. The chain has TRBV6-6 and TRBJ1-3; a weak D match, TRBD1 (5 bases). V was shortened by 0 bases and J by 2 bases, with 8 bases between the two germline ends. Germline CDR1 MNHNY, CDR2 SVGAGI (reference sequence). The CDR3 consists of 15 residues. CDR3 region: CASSYSGPAGNTIYF. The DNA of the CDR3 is TGTGCCAGCAGTTACTCGGGGCCGGCTGGAAACACCATATATTTT.

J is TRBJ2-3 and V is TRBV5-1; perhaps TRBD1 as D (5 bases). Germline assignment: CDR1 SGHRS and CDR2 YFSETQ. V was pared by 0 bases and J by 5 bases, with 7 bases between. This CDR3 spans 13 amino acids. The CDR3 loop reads CASSLEGEDTQYF. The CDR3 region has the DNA TGCGCCAGCAGCTTGGAAGGGGAAGATACGCAGTATTTT. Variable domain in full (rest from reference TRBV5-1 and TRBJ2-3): KAGVTQTPRYLIKTRGQQVTLSCSPISGHRSVSWYQQTPGQGLQFLFEYFSETQRNKGNFPGRFSGRQFSNSRSEMNVSTLELGDSALYLCASSLEGEDTQYFGPGTRLTVL.

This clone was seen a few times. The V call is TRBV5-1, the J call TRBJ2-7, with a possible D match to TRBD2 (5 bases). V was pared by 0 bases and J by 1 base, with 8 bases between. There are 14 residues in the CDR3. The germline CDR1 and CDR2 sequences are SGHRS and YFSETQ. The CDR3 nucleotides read TGCGCCAGCAGCTTGGCCTCGGGATCCTACGAGCAGTACTTC. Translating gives CASSLASGSYEQYF. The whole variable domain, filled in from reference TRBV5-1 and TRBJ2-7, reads KAGVTQTPRYLIKTRGQQVTLSCSPISGHRSVSWYQQTPGQGLQFLFEYFSETQRNKGNFPGRFSGRQFSNSRSEMNVSTLELGDSALYLCASSLASGSYEQYFGPGTRLTVT.

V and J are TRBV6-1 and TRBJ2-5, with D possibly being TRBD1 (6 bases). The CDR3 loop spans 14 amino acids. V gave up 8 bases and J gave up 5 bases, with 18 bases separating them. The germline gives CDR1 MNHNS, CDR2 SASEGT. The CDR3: CASGGTQGRETQYF. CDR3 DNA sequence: TGTGCCAGCGGCGGAACACAGGGTCGGGAGACCCAGTACTTC.

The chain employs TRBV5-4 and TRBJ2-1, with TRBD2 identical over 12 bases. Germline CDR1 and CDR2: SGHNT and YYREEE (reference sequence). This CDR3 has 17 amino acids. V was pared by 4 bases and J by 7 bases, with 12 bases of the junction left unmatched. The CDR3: CASSTNWGLAGGNEQFF. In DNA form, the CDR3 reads TGTGCCAGCAGCACCAATTGGGGGCTAGCGGGAGGGAATGAGCAGTTCTTC. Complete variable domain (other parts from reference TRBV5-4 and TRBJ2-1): ETGVTQSPTHLIKTRGQQVTLRCSSQSGHNTVSWYQQALGQGPQFIFQYYREEENGRGNFPPRFSGLQFPNYSSELNVNALELDDSALYLCASSTNWGLAGGNEQFFGPGTRLTVL.

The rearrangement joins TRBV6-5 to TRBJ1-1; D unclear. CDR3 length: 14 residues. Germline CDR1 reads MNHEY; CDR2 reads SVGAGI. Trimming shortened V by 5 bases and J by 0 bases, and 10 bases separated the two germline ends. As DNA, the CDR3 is TGTGCCAGCAGTCCGACAAGGATGAACACTGAAGCTTTCTTT. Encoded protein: CASSPTRMNTEAFF.

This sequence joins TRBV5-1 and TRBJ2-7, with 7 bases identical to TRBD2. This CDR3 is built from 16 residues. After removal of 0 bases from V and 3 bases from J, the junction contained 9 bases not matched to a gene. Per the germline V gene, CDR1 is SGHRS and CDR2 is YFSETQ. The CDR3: CASSLGLAGDGYEQYF. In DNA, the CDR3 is TGCGCCAGCAGCTTGGGGCTGGCGGGGGATGGCTACGAGCAGTACTTC.

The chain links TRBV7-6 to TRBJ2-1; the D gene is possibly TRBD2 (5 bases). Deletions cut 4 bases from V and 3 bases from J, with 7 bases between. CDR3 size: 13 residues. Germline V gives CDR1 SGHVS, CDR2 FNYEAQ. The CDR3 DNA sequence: TGTGCCAGCAGCTACCGGGACTACAATGAGCAGTTCTTC. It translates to CASSYRDYNEQFF.

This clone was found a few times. The CDR3 sequence: CASSSRRGRNTEAFF. CDR3 DNA: TGCGCCAGCAGCTCCCGGAGGGGAAGGAACACTGAAGCTTTCTTT. The chain employs TRBV5-1 and TRBJ1-1; D may be TRBD1 (5 bases). Germline values: CDR1 SGHRS, CDR2 YFSETQ. There are 15 residues in the CDR3. Deletions cut 3 bases from V and 1 base from J, with 13 bases between.